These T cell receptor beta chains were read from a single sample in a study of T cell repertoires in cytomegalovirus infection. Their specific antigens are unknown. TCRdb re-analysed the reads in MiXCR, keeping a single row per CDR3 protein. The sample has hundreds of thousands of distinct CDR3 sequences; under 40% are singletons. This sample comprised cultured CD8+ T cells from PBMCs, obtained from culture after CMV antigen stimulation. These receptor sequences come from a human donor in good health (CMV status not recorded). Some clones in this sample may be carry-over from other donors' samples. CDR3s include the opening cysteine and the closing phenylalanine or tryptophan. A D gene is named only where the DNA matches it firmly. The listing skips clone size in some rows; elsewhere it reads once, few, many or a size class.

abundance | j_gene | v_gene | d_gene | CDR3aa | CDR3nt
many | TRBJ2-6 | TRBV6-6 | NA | CASSYRGMANVLTF | TGTGCCAGCAGTTACAGGGGAATGGCCAACGTCCTGACTTTC
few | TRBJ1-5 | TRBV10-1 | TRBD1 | CASPGQGPENQPQHF | TGCGCCAGCCCGGGACAGGGGCCGGAAAATCAGCCCCAGCATTTT
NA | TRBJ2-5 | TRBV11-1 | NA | CASSLEFGGMETQYF | TGTGCCAGCAGCTTAGAATTCGGGGGAATGGAGACCCAGTACTTC
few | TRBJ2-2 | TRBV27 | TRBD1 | CASSRPRGLDTGELFF | TGTGCCAGCAGTCGACCCAGGGGGCTCGACACCGGGGAGCTGTTTTTT
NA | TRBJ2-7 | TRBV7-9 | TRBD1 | CASSPGPRTGRRSYEQYF | TGTGCCAGCAGCCCCGGCCCCCGGACAGGTAGACGCTCCTACGAGCAGTACTTC
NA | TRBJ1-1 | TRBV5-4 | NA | CASSLDYEWNTEAFF | TGTGCCAGCAGCTTGGACTATGAATGGAACACTGAAGCTTTCTTT
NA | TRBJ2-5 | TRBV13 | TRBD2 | CASSFGTSGFKGTQYF | TGTGCCAGCAGCTTCGGGACTAGCGGGTTCAAGGGGACCCAGTACTTC
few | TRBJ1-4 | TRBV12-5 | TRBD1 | CASGSTGGASEKLFF | TGTGCTAGTGGTTCAACAGGGGGGGCGAGTGAAAAACTGTTTTTT
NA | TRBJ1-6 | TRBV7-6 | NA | CASSSGGGVNSPLHF | TGTGCCAGCAGCTCAGGAGGGGGGGTTAATTCACCCCTCCACTTT
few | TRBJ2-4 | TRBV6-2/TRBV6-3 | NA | CASSYFQGENIQYF | TGTGCCAGCAGTTACTTCCAGGGCGAAAACATTCAGTACTTC
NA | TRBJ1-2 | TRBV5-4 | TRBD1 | CASSPGTEGLYGYTF | TGTGCCAGCAGCCCGGGGACAGAAGGGCTCTATGGCTACACCTTC
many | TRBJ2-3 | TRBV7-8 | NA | CASSDKIGTMVVADTQYF | TGTGCCAGCAGCGACAAAATCGGGACGATGGTAGTCGCAGATACGCAGTATTTT
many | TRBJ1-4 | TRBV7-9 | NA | CASSGGRRNEKLFF | TGTGCCAGCAGCGGCGGGCGGAGAAATGAAAAACTGTTTTTT
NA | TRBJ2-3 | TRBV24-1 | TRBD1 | CATMDRDSSTDTQYF | TGTGCCACCATGGACAGGGACTCTAGCACAGATACGCAGTATTTT
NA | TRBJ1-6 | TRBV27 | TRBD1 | CASRGTGGNSPLHF | TGTGCCAGCAGAGGGACAGGGGGGAATTCACCCCTCCACTTT
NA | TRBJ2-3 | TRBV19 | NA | CASSWGLSTDTQYF | TGTGCCAGTAGTTGGGGGCTGAGCACAGATACGCAGTATTTT
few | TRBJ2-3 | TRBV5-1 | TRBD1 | CASSFNRGSSTDTQYF | TGCGCCAGCAGCTTCAACAGGGGATCTAGCACAGATACGCAGTATTTT
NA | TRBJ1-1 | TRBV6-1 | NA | CASSEAPGMNTEAFF | TGTGCCAGCAGTGAAGCACCAGGTATGAACACTGAAGCTTTCTTT
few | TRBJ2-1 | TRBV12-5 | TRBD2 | CASGLDSGGNEQFF | TGTGCTAGTGGTTTGGATAGCGGGGGGAATGAGCAGTTCTTC
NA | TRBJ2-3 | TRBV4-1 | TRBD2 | CASSQRSGGASTDTQYF | TGCGCCAGCAGCCAACGGAGCGGGGGTGCTAGCACAGATACGCAGTATTTT
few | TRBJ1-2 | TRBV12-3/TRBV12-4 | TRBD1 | CASRGTEPPLSYGYTF | TGTGCCAGCAGGGGGACAGAGCCTCCCCTTAGCTATGGCTACACCTTC
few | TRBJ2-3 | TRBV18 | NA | CASQAGRGTDTQYF | TGTGCCAGCCAGGCGGGCAGGGGCACAGATACGCAGTATTTT
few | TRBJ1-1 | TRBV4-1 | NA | CASSQDGPGEAFF | TGCGCCAGCAGCCAAGATGGTCCAGGGGAAGCTTTCTTT
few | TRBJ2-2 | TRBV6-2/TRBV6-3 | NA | CASSRRTANTGELFF | TGTGCCAGCAGTCGGAGGACTGCTAACACCGGGGAGCTGTTTTTT
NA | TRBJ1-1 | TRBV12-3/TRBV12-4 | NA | CASSFPGQGVNTEAFF | TGTGCCAGCAGTTTTCCAGGGCAGGGCGTGAACACTGAAGCTTTCTTT
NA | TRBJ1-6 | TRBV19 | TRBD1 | CASSAGQLNSPLHF | TGTGCCAGTAGCGCGGGACAGTTAAATTCACCCCTCCACTTT
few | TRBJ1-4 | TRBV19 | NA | CASSMTRATNEKLFF | TGTGCCAGTAGTATGACCAGGGCGACTAATGAAAAACTGTTTTTT
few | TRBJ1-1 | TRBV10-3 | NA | CAIGLVAAEAFF | TGTGCCATCGGGTTGGTTGCTGCGGAAGCTTTCTTT
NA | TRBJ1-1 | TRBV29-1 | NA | CSVRPYNTEAFF | TGCAGCGTCCGACCTTATAACACTGAAGCTTTCTTT
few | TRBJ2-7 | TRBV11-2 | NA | CASSRGLEQYF | TGTGCCAGCAGCAGGGGCTTGGAGCAGTACTTC
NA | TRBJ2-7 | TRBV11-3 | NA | CASSSTAGYEQYF | TGTGCCAGCAGCTCGACAGCCGGCTACGAGCAGTACTTC
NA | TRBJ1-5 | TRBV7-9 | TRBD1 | CASSLATPGQGWDQPQHF | TGTGCCAGCAGCTTAGCGACTCCGGGACAGGGGTGGGATCAGCCCCAGCATTTT
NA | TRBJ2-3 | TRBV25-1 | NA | CASSEAGSGQPQYF | TGTGCCAGCAGTGAAGCTGGCTCGGGTCAGCCCCAGTATTTT
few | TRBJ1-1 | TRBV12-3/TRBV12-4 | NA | CASSFYGEAFF | TGTGCCAGCAGTTTTTACGGTGAAGCTTTCTTT
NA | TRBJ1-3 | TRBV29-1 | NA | CSGRLGNTIYF | TGCAGCGGGCGTCTAGGAAACACCATATATTTT
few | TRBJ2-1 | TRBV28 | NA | CASSFYDSYNEQFF | TGTGCCAGCAGTTTCTACGATTCCTACAATGAGCAGTTCTTC
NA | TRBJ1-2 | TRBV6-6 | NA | CASSPTEAGNYGYTF | TGTGCCAGCAGTCCTACTGAAGCAGGGAACTATGGCTACACCTTC
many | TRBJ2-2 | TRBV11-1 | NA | CASSLASNTGELFF | TGTGCCAGCAGCTTAGCTTCGAACACCGGGGAGCTGTTTTTT